This T cell receptor beta chain was recorded in a study of blood T cell repertoires in COVID-19. This CDR3 has 17 amino acids. V lost 1 base to trimming and J lost 0 bases, with 13 bases between them. Germline values: CDR1 SNHLY, CDR2 FYNNEI. The repertoire was sequenced with immunoSEQ multiplex PCR; TCRdb's copy has only in-frame clones and lacks some. The table lists 350,000 to 450,000 clones, about nine tenths of them singletons. The chain employs TRBV2 and TRBJ1-3; D might be TRBD1 (5 bases). This sequence was found in a woman aged 40 to 55 with COVID-19, enrolled during active disease. Specimen: peripheral blood. DNA of the CDR3: TGTGCCAGCAGTGAAGTTAGTCAGGGACTCTCTGGAAACACCATATATTTT. Translating gives CASSEVSQGLSGNTIYF.